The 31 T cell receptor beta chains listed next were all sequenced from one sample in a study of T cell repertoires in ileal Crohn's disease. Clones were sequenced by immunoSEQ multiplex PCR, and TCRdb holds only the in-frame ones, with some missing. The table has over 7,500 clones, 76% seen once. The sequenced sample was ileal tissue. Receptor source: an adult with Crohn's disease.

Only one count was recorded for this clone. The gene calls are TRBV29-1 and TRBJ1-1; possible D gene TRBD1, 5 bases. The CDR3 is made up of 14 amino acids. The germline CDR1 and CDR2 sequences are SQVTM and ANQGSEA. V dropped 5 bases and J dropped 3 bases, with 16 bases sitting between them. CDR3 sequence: CSVPPATAHTEAFF. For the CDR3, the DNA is TGCAGCGTTCCCCCCGCGACAGCGCACACTGAAGCTTTCTTT.

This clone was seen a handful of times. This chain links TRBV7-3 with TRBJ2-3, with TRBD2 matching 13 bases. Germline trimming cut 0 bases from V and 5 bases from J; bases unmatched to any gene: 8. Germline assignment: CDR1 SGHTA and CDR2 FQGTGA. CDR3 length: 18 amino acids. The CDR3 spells CASSLTGGTSGAGDTQYF. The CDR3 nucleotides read TGTGCCAGCAGCTTAACAGGGGGGACTAGCGGGGCGGGAGATACGCAGTATTTT.

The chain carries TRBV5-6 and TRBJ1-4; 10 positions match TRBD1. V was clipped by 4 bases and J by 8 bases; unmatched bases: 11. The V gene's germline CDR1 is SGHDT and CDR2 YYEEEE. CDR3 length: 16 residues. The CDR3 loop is CASSPYRQGAREKLFF. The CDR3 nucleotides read TGTGCCAGCAGCCCCTACCGACAGGGGGCTAGGGAAAAACTGTTTTTT.

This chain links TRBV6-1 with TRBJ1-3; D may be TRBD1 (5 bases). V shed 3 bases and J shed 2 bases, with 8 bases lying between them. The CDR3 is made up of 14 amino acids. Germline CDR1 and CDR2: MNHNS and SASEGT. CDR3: CASSDPTAGNTIYF. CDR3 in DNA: TGTGCCAGCAGTGACCCGACAGCTGGAAACACCATATATTTT.

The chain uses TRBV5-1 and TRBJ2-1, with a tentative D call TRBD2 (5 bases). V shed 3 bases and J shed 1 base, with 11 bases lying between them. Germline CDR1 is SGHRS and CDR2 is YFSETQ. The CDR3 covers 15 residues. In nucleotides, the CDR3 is TGCGCCAGCAGCTGGGGAGATAGGTCCTACAATGAGCAGTTCTTC. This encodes CASSWGDRSYNEQFF. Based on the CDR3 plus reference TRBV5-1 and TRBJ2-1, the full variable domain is KAGVTQTPRYLIKTRGQQVTLSCSPISGHRSVSWYQQTPGQGLQFLFEYFSETQRNKGNFPGRFSGRQFSNSRSEMNVSTLELGDSALYLCASSWGDRSYNEQFFGPGTRLTVL.

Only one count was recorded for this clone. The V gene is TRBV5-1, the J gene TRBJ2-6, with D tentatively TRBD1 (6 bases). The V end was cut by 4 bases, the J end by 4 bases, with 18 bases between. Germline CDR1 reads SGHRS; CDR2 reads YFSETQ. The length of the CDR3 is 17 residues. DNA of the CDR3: TGCGCCAGCAGCCTGGAAGGACAGTACGCGGGGGCCAACGTCCTGACTTTC. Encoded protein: CASSLEGQYAGANVLTF.

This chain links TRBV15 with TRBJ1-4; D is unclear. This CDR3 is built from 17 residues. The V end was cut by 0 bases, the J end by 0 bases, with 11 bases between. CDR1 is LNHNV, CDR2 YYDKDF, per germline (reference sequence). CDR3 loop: CATSRDYSAATNEKLFF. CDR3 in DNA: TGTGCCACCAGCAGAGATTATAGCGCCGCAACTAATGAAAAACTGTTTTTT.

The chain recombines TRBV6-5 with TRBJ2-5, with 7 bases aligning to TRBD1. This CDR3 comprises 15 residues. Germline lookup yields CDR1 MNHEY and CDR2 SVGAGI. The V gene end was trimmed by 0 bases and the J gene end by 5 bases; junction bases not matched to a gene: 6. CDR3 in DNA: TGTGCCAGCAGTTACTCAGGGGGCGCCGGCGAGACCCAGTACTTC. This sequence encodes CASSYSGGAGETQYF.

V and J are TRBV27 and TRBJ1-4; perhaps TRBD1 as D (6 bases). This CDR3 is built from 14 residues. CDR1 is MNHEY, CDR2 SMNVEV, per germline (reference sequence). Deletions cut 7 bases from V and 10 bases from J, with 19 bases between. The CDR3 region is CASNPFRGAGKLFF. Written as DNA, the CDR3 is TGTGCCAGCAACCCCTTCAGGGGCGCAGGAAAACTGTTTTTT.

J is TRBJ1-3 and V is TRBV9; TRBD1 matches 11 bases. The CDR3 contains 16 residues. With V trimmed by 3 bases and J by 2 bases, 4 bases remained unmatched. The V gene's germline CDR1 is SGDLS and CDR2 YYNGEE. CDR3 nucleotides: TGTGCCAGCAGCGACGGACAGGGGGCGGCTGGAAACACCATATATTTT. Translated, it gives CASSDGQGAAGNTIYF.

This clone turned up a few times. The CDR3 DNA reads as TGTGCCACCGACAGGGGTAACACTGAAGCTTTCTTT. It encodes CATDRGNTEAFF. The genes are TRBV10-3 and TRBJ1-1; 8 bases match TRBD1. The CDR3 consists of 12 residues. V shed 10 bases and J 2 bases; nucleotides not matched to a gene: 3. Germline CDR1 ENHRY, CDR2 SYGVKD.

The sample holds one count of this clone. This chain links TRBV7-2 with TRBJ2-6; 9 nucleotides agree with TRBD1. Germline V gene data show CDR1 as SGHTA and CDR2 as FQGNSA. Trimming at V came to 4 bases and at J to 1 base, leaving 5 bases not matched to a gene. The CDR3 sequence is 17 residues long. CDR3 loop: CASSSPGQGSGANVLTF. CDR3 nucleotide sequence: TGTGCCAGCAGCTCACCGGGACAGGGATCTGGGGCCAACGTCCTGACTTTC.

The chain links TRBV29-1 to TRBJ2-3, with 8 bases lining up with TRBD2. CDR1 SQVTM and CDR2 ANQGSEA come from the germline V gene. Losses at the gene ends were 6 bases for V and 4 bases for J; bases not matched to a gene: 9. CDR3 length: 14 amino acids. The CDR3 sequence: CSVAGLASADTQYF. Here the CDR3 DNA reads TGCAGCGTGGCAGGACTAGCTTCCGCAGATACGCAGTATTTT.

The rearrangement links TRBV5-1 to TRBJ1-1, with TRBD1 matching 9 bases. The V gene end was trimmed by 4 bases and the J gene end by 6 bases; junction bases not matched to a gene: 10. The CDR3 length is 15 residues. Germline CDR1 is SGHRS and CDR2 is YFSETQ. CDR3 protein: CASSAGDRDVPEAFF. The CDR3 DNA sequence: TGCGCCAGCAGCGCGGGGGACAGGGATGTACCTGAAGCTTTCTTT.

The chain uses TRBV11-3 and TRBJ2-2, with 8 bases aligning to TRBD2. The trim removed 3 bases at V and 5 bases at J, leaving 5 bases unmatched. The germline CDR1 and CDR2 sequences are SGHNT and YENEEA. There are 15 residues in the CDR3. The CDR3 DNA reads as TGTGCCAGCAGCTTTGGCGGGGGGCAAACCGGGGAGCTGTTTTTT. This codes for CASSFGGGQTGELFF.

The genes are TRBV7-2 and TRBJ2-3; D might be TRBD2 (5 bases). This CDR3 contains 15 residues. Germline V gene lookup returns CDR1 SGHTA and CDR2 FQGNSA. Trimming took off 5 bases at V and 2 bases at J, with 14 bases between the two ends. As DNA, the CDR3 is TGTGCCAGCAGCACCCCACTAGGATTCACAGATACGCAGTATTTT. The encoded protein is CASSTPLGFTDTQYF.

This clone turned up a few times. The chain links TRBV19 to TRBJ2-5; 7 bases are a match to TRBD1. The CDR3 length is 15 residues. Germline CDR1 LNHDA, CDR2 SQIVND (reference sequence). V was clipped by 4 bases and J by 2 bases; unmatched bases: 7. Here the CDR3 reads CASSTRTGYQETQYF. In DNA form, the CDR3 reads TGTGCCAGTAGTACAAGGACAGGTTATCAAGAGACCCAGTACTTC.

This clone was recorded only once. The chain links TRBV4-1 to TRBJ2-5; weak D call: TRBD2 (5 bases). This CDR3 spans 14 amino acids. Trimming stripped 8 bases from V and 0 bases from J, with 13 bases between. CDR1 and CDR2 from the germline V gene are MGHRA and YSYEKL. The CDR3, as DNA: TGCGCCAGCTTGGGGAGCGGTAACCAAGAGACCCAGTACTTC. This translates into CASLGSGNQETQYF.

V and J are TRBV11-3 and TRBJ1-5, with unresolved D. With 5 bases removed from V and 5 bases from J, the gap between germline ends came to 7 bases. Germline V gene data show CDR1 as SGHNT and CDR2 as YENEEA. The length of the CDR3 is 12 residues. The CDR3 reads CASSAQDQPQHF. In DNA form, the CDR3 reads TGTGCCAGCAGCGCTCAGGATCAGCCCCAGCATTTT. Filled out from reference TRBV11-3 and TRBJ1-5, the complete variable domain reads EAGVVQSPRYKIIEKKQPVAFWCNPISGHNTLYWYLQNLGQGPELLIRYENEEAVDDSQLPKDRFSAERLKGVDSTLKIQPAELGDSAVYLCASSAQDQPQHFGDGTRLSIL.

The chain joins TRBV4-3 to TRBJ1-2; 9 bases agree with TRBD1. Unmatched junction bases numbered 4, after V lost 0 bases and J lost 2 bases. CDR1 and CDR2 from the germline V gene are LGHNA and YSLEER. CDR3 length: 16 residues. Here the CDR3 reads CASSQEITGGNYGYTF. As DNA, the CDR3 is TGCGCCAGCAGCCAAGAAATAACAGGGGGCAACTATGGCTACACCTTC.

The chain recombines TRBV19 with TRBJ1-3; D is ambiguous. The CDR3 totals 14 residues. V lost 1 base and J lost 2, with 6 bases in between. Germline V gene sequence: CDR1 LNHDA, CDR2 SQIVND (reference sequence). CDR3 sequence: CASSIVETGNTIYF. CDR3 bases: TGTGCCAGTAGTATAGTGGAGACTGGAAACACCATATATTTT.

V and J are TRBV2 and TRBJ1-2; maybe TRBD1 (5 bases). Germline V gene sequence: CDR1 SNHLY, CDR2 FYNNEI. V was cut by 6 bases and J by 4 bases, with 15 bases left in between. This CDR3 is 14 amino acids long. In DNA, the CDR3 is TGTGCCAGCAGCCCACTGACAGCAGCCTATGGCTACACCTTC. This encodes CASSPLTAAYGYTF.

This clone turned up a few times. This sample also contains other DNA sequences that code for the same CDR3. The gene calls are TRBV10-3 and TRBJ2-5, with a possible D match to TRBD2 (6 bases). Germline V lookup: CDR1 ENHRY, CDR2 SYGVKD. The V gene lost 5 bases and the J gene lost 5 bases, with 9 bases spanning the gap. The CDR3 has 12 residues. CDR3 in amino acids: CAISQSGETQYF. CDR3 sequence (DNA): TGTGCCATCAGTCAAAGCGGGGAGACCCAGTACTTC.

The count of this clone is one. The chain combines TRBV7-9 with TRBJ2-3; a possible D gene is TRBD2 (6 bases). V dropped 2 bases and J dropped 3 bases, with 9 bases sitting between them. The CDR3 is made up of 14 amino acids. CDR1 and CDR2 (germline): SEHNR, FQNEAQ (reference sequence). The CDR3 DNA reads TGTGCCAGCAGCTTATCCGGGAGAACAGATACGCAGTATTTT. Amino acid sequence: CASSLSGRTDTQYF.

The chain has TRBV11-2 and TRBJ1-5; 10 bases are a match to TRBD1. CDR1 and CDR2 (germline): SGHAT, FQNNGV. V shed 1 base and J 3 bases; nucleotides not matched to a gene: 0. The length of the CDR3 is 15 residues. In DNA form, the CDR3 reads TGTGCCAGCAGCTTAGGACAGGGGGCCAATCAGCCCCAGCATTTT. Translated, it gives CASSLGQGANQPQHF.

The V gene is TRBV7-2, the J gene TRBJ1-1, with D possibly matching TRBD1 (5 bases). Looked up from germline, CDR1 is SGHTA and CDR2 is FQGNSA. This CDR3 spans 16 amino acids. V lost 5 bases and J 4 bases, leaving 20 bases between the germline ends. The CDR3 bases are TGTGCCAGCAGCCCCAATTTGGGGGGTTGGTCCACTGAAGCTTTCTTT. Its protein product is CASSPNLGGWSTEAFF.

The CDR3 DNA is TGTGCCAGCAGCCGGGGGACGACCGGGACTAGCGGGGGTTACAATGAGCAGTTCTTC. It is translated as CASSRGTTGTSGGYNEQFF. This chain joins TRBV5-4 and TRBJ2-1, with 14 bases fitting TRBD2. J lost 4 bases, V lost 4 bases, and 13 bases had no gene match. This CDR3 is 19 amino acids long. Germline V CDR1 and CDR2: SGHNT, YYREEE (reference sequence).

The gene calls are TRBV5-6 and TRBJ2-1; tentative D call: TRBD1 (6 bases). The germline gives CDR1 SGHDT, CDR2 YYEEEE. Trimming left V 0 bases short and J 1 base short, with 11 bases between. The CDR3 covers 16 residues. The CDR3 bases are TGTGCCAGCAGCTTGGGAGCAGGGGCGTCCTACAATGAGCAGTTCTTC. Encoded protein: CASSLGAGASYNEQFF.

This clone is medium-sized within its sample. The CDR3 sequence is CASLDRASSGNTIYF. CDR3 DNA sequence: TGTGCCAGCCTTGACAGGGCAAGCTCTGGAAACACCATATATTTT. The chain employs TRBV6-1 and TRBJ1-3, with 7 positions matching TRBD1. V shed 8 bases, J shed 0 bases, and the junction held 7 bases outside the gene matches. Germline loops: CDR1 MNHNS, CDR2 SASEGT. The CDR3 contains 15 residues.

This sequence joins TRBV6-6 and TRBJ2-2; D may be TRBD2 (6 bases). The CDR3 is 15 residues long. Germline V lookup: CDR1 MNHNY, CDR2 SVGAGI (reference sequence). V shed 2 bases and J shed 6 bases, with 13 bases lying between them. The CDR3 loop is CASSYSRGGPGELFF. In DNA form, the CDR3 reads TGTGCCAGCAGTTACAGTCGAGGAGGGCCCGGGGAGCTGTTTTTT.

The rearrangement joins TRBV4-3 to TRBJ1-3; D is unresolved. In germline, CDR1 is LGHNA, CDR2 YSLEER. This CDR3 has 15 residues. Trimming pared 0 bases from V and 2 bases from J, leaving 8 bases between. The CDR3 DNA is TGCGCCAGCAGCCAAGATCTAAGAGCTGGAAACACCATATATTTT. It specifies CASSQDLRAGNTIYF.